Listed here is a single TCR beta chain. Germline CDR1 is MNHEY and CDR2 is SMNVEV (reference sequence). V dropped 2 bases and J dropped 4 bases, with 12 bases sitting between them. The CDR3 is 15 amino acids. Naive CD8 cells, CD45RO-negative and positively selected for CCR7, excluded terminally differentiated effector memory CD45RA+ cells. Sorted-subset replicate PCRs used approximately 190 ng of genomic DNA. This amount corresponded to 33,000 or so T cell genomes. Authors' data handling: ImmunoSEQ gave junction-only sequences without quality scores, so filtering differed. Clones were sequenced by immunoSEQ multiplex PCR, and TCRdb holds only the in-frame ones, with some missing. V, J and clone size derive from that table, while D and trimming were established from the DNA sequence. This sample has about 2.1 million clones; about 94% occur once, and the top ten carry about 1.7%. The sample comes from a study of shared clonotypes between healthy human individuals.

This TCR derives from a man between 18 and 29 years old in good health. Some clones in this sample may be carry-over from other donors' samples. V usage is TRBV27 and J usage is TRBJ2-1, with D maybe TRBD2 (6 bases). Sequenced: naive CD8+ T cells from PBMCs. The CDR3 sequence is CASSLGIAEYNEQFF. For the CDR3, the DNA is TGTGCCAGCAGTTTAGGAATAGCGGAATACAATGAGCAGTTCTTC.